These 11 T cell receptor beta chains were sequenced from one sample in a study of blood T cell repertoires in COVID-19. Clones were sequenced by immunoSEQ multiplex PCR, and TCRdb holds only the in-frame ones, with some missing. Here the sample spans around 200,000 clones, about 81% being singletons. Sequencing was carried out using peripheral blood. Source of these receptors: a man aged 25-40 years with active or convalescent COVID-19.

The genes are TRBV29-1 and TRBJ1-2; D is possibly TRBD1 (5 bases). V was clipped by 4 bases and J by 8 bases, with 11 bases between them. The CDR3 has 11 amino acids. Germline CDR1 and CDR2: SQVTM and ANQGSEA. CDR3 loop: CSVGREGGYTF. Written as DNA, the CDR3 is TGCAGCGTTGGCAGGGAAGGCGGCTACACCTTC.

The V and J genes are TRBV19 and TRBJ2-2; TRBD1 matches at 9 bases. V trimming: 9 bases; J trimming: 6 bases; junction bases outside the gene matches: 11. This CDR3 is 15 amino acids long. CDR1 and CDR2 from the germline V gene are LNHDA and SQIVND (reference sequence). The CDR3 bases are TGTGCCAGCCTATCCACCGGGACAGGGCCCGGGGAGCTGTTTTTT. Translation: CASLSTGTGPGELFF.

In its sample, this clone was seen once. J is TRBJ2-7 and V is TRBV6-2 or TRBV6-3; 11 positions match TRBD1. V was clipped by 4 bases and J by 0 bases; unmatched bases: 2. Per the germline V gene, CDR1 is MNHEY and CDR2 is SVGEGT. The CDR3 is 15 amino acids. The CDR3 sequence: CASSWTGGLSYEQYF. The DNA of the CDR3 is TGTGCCAGCAGTTGGACAGGGGGCCTCTCCTACGAGCAGTACTTC.

This chain joins TRBV12-3 or TRBV12-4 and TRBJ2-2; D possibly corresponds to TRBD2 (5 bases). V shed 6 bases and J shed 5 bases, with 7 bases lying between them. There are 12 residues in the CDR3. The chain's CDR3 is CASRSGTGELFF. The CDR3 nucleotides read TGTGCCAGCAGGTCGGGGACCGGGGAGCTGTTTTTT.

In DNA, the CDR3 is TGTGCCAGCAGGCAGGGACAGAGCTCTGGAAACACCATATATTTT. Protein: CASRQGQSSGNTIYF. V and J are TRBV6-5 and TRBJ1-3; 7 bases line up with TRBD1. The CDR3 runs 15 residues. Losses at the gene ends were 6 bases for V and 0 bases for J; bases not matched to a gene: 5. CDR1 and CDR2 (germline): MNHEY, SVGAGI.

This clone is a singleton in its sample. The rearrangement links TRBV11-3 to TRBJ2-7; D call uncertain. The CDR3 spans 13 residues. The V and J ends lost 2 bases and 6 bases respectively, with 11 bases between them. Germline CDR1 is SGHNT and CDR2 is YENEEA. The CDR3 here is CASSLKSGREQYV. The CDR3 DNA follows: TGTGCCAGCAGCTTAAAATCAGGTCGCGAGCAGTACGTC.

This chain joins TRBV30 and TRBJ2-1, with D possibly being TRBD2 (6 bases). CDR1 is GTSNPN, CDR2 SVGIG, per germline (reference sequence). V shed 5 bases and J shed 7 bases, with 18 bases lying between them. The CDR3 sequence is 14 residues long. The CDR3 DNA reads as TGTGCCTGGCGCCCGGGACTGTACCGTAATGAGCAGTTCTTC. Its translation: CAWRPGLYRNEQFF.

V is TRBV14 and J is TRBJ2-7; TRBD2 agrees at 9 bases. Trimming took 5 bases from V and 5 from J; bases not matched to a gene: 10. The CDR3 has 15 residues. Per germline, CDR1 SGHDN and CDR2 FVKESK. CDR3 DNA sequence: TGTGCCAGCAGCACTACCGGGACTAGCCCCCACGAGCAGTACTTC. Translation: CASSTTGTSPHEQYF.

This chain links TRBV30 with TRBJ2-5; TRBD2 matches 8 bases. The CDR3 is made up of 15 amino acids. Germline assignment: CDR1 GTSNPN and CDR2 SVGIG (reference sequence). V was pared by 1 base and J by 4 bases, with 8 bases of the junction left unmatched. This chain's CDR3 is CAWSEIAGTGETQYF. In DNA, the CDR3 is TGTGCCTGGAGTGAAATAGCGGGGACGGGAGAGACCCAGTACTTC. The full variable domain, completed using reference TRBV30 and TRBJ2-5, is SQTIHQWPATLVQPVGSPLSLECTVEGTSNPNLYWYRQAAGRGLQLLFYSVGIGQISSEVPQNLSASRPQDRQFILSSKKLLLSDSGFYLCAWSEIAGTGETQYFGPGTRLLVL.

V usage is TRBV18 and J usage is TRBJ1-1; maybe TRBD1 (6 bases). Per germline, CDR1 KGHSH and CDR2 LQKENI. Trimming removed 2 bases from V and 6 bases from J, with 19 bases in between. This CDR3 has 16 residues. The DNA for the CDR3 is TGTGCCAGCTCACCAGGGGGCGGGTTCGCGACCGCTGAAGCTTTCTTT. Its translation is CASSPGGGFATAEAFF.

This clone was seen a few times. The CDR3 DNA reads as TGTGCCAGCTCACCAGAGGGGGTCGGCTACACCTTC. Translation: CASSPEGVGYTF. The rearrangement links TRBV18 to TRBJ1-2; TRBD1 might be the D (6 bases). CDR3 length: 12 residues. Germline assignment: CDR1 KGHSH and CDR2 LQKENI. Deletions cut 2 bases from V and 8 bases from J, with 9 bases between. Complete variable domain (other parts from reference TRBV18 and TRBJ1-2): NAGVMQNPRHLVRRRGQEARLRCSPMKGHSHVYWYRQLPEEGLKFMVYLQKENIIDESGMPKERFSAEFPKEGPSILRIQQVVRGDSAAYFCASSPEGVGYTFGSGTRLTVV.